This T cell receptor beta chain was found in a study of T cells after yellow fever vaccination. About the research overall: SMART-Seq v4 Ultra Low Input prepared libraries from low-cell fractions. Study outcomes and limitations: One caveat is that FACS-sorted repertoires could contain abundant clonotypes contaminating from the bulk population.

Template switching with 5'RACE generated the TCR cDNA and added a universal primer site and UMIs. One entry per CDR3 protein, called by TCRdb with MiXCR from the 5' RACE reads. The data show some 500,000 distinct CDR3 sequences, with roughly 12% seen just once and over 13% held by the top ten. The germline V and J ends were trimmed by 4 bases and 1 base, with 9 bases remaining between them. The CDR3 has 14 amino acids. Germline V gene data show CDR1 as SGHKS and CDR2 as YYEKEE (reference sequence). This clonotype was recorded many times. Its antigen is undetermined. The input for sequencing was PBMCs, taken on the day of the yellow fever booster vaccination. The sequence came from a man aged 30 to 39 who received the YFV17D yellow fever vaccine. This chain links TRBV5-5 with TRBJ1-5; the D gene is possibly TRBD1 (6 bases). The CDR3 bases are TGTGCCAGCAGCCCAACAGGGAGCAATCAGCCCCAGCATTTT. It translates to CASSPTGSNQPQHF.